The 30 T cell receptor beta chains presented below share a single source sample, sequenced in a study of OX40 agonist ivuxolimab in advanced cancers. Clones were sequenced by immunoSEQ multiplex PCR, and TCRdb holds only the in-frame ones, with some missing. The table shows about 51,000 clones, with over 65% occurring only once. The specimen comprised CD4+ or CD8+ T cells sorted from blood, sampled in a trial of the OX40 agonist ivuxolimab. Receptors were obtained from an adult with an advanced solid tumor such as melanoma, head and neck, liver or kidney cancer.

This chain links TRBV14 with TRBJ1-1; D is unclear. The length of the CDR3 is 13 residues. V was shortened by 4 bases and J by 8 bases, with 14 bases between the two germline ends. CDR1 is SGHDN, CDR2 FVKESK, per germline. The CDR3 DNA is TGTGCCAGCAGCCCTCGATCGGACGGGGAAGCTTTCTTT. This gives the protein CASSPRSDGEAFF. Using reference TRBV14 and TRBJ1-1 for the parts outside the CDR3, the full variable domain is EAGVTQFPSHSVIEKGQTVTLRCDPISGHDNLYWYRRVMGKEIKFLLHFVKESKQDESGMPNNRFLAERTGGTYSTLKVQPAELEDSGVYFCASSPRSDGEAFFGQGTRLTVV.

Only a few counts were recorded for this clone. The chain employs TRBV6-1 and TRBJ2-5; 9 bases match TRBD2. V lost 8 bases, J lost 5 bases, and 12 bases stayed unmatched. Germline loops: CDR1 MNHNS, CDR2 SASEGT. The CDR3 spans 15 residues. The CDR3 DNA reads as TGTGCCAGCCATCGGGGATCTAGCGGGAAGGAGACCCAGTACTTC. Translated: CASHRGSSGKETQYF.

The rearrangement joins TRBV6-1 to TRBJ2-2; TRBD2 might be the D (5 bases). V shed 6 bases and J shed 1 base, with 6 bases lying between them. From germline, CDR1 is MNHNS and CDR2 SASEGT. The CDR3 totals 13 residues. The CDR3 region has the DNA TGTGCCAGCAGGGCGGGGAACACCGGGGAGCTGTTTTTT. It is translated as CASRAGNTGELFF.

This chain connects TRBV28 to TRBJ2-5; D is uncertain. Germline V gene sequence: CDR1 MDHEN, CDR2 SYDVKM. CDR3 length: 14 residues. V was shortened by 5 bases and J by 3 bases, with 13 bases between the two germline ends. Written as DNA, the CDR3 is TGTGCCAGCAGTCCCTCGATAGCTGAAGAGACCCAGTACTTC. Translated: CASSPSIAEETQYF.

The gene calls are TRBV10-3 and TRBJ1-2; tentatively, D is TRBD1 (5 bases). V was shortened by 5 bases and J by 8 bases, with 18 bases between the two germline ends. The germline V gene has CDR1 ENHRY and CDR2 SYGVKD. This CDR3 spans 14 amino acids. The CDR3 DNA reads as TGTGCCATCAGTCCGTCCGAAGGGGCGGCAGGCTACACCTTC. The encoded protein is CAISPSEGAAGYTF.

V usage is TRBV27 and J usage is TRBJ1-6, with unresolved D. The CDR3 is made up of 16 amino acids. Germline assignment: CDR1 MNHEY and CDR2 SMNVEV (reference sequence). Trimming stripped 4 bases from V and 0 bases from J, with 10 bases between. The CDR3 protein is CASSSVRSSYNSPLHF. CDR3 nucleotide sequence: TGTGCCAGCAGTTCTGTCCGGTCCTCCTATAATTCACCCCTCCACTTT.

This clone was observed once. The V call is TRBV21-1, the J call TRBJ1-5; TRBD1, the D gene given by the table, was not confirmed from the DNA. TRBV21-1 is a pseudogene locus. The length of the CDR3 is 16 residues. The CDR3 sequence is CASSPRGQSTNQPQHF. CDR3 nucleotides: TGTGCCAGCAGCCCCCGGGGACAGAGTACGAATCAGCCCCAGCATTTT.

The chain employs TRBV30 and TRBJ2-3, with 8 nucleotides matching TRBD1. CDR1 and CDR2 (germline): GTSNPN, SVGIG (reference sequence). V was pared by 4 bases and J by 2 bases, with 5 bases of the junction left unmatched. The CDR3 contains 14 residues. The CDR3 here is CAWNQDRDTDTQYF. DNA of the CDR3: TGTGCCTGGAACCAGGACAGGGACACAGATACGCAGTATTTT.

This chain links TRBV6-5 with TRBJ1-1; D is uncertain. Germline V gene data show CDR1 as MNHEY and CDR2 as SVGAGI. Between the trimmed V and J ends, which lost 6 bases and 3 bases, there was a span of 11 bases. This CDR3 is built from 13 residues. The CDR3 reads CASRVRRDTEAFF. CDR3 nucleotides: TGTGCCAGCAGGGTCCGGAGGGACACTGAAGCTTTCTTT.

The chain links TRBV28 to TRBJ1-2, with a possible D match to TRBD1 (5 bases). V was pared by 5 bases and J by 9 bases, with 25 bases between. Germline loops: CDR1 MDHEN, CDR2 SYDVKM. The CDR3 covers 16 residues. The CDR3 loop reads CASSRPAYSKGIRYTF. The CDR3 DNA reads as TGTGCCAGCAGTCGGCCTGCATACAGTAAGGGGATTCGCTACACCTTC.

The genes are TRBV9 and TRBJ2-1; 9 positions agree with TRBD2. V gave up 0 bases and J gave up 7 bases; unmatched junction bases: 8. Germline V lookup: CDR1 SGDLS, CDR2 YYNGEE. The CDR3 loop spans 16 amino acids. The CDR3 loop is CASSVGLAVGLNEQFF. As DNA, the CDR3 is TGTGCCAGCAGCGTAGGACTAGCGGTTGGGTTGAATGAGCAGTTCTTC.

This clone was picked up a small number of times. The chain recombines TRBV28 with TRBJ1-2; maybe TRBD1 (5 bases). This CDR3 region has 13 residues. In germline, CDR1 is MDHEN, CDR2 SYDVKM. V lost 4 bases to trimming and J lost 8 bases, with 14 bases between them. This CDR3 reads CASSSYRFEGYTF. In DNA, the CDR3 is TGTGCCAGCAGTTCCTACAGGTTTGAGGGCTACACCTTC.

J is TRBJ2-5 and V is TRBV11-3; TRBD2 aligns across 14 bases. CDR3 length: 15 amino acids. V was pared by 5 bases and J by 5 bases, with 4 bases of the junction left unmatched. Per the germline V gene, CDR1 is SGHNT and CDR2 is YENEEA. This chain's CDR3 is CASSPGTSGSETQYF. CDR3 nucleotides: TGTGCCAGCAGCCCGGGGACTAGCGGGAGTGAGACCCAGTACTTC.

CDR3 loop: CASRSTGGANYGYTF. CDR3 coding DNA: TGTGCCAGCAGATCCACAGGGGGCGCGAACTATGGCTACACCTTC. The chain is built from TRBV6-6 and TRBJ1-2, with 9 positions matching TRBD1. The CDR3 totals 15 residues. V trimming: 6 bases; J trimming: 2 bases; junction bases outside the gene matches: 7. Per the germline V gene, CDR1 is MNHNY and CDR2 is SVGAGI (reference sequence).

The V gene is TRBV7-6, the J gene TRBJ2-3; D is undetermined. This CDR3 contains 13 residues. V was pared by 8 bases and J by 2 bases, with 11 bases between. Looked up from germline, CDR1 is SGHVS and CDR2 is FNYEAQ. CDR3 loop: CASGLGNTDTQYF. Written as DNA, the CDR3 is TGTGCCAGCGGTCTGGGTAACACAGATACGCAGTATTTT.

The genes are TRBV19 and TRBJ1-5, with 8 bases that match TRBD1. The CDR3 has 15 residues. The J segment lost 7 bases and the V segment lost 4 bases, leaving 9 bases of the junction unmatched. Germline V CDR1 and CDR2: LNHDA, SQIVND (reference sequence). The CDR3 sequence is CASSSSTGGGQPQHF. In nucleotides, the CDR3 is TGTGCCAGTAGTAGCTCAACAGGGGGAGGCCAGCCCCAGCATTTT.

This CDR3 reads CASSRDNAGNTIYF. The CDR3 region has the DNA TGTGCCAGTAGTAGGGACAACGCTGGAAACACCATATATTTT. The V gene is TRBV19, the J gene TRBJ1-3; the D gene is possibly TRBD1 (6 bases). The CDR3 loop spans 14 amino acids. Trimming removed 4 bases from V and 2 bases from J, with 9 bases in between. Germline assignment: CDR1 LNHDA and CDR2 SQIVND (reference sequence).

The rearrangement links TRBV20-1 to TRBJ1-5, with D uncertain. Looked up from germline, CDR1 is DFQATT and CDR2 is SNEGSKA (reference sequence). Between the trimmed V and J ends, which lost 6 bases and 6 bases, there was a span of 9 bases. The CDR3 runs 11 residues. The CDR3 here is CSALLGQPQHF. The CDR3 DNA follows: TGCAGTGCACTTCTGGGTCAGCCCCAGCATTTT.

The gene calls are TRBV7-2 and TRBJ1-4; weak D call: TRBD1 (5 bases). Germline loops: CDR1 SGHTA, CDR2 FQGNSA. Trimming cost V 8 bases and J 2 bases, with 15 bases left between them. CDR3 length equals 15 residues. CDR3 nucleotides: TGTGCCAGCGCCCGGCAGGGTAGGACTAATGAAAAACTGTTTTTT. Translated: CASARQGRTNEKLFF.

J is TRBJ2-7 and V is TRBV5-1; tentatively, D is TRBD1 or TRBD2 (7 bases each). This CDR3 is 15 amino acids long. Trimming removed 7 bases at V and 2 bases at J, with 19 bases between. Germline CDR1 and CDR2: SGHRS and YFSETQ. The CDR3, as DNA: TGCGCCAGCGCGAGGGGGGGACAGAACGCCTACGAGCAGTACTTC. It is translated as CASARGGQNAYEQYF.

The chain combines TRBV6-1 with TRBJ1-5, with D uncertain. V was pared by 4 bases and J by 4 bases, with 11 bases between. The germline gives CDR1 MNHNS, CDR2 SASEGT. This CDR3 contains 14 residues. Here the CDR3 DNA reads TGTGCCAGCAGTGCCCAACCTGGGAATCAGCCCCAGCATTTT. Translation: CASSAQPGNQPQHF.

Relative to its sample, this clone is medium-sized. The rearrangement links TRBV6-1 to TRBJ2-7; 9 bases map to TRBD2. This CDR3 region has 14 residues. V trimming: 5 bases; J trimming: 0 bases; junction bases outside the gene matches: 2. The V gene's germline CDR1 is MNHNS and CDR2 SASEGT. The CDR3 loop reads CASSTSGLSYEQYF. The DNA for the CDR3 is TGTGCCAGCAGTACTAGCGGGCTCTCCTACGAGCAGTACTTC.

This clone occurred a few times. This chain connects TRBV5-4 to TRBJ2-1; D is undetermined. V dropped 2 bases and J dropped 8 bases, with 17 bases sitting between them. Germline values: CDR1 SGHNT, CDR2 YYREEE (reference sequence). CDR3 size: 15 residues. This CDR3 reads CASSFTPFGPDEQFF. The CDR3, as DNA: TGTGCCAGCAGCTTCACACCGTTCGGACCCGATGAGCAGTTCTTC.

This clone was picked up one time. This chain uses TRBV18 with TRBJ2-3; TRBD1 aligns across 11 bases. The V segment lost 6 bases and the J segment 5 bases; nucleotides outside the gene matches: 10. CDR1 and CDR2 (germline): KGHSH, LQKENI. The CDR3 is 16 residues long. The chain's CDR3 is CASSLGQGAQGDTQYF. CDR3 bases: TGTGCCAGCTCCCTCGGACAGGGGGCGCAGGGAGATACGCAGTATTTT. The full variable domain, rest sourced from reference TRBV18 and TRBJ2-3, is NAGVMQNPRHLVRRRGQEARLRCSPMKGHSHVYWYRQLPEEGLKFMVYLQKENIIDESGMPKERFSAEFPKEGPSILRIQQVVRGDSAAYFCASSLGQGAQGDTQYFGPGTRLTVL.

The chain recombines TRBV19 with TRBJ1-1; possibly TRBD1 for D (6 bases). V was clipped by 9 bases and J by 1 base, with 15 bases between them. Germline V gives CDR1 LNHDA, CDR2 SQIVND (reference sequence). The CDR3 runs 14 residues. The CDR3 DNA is TGTGCCAGGGGGGCAGCCCTCTCGAACACTGAAGCTTTCTTT. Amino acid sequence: CARGAALSNTEAFF.

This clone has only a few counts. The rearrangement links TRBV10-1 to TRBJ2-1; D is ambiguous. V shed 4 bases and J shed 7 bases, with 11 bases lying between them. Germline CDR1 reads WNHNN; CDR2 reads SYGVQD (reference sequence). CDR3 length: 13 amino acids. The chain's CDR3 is CASSAGGINEQFF. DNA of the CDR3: TGCGCCAGCAGTGCGGGCGGAATTAATGAGCAGTTCTTC.

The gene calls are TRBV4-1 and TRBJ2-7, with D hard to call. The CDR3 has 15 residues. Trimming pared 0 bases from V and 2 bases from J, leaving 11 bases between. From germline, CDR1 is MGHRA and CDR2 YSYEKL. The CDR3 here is CASSQDPGYTYEQYF. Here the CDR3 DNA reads TGCGCCAGCAGCCAAGACCCCGGATACACCTACGAGCAGTACTTC.

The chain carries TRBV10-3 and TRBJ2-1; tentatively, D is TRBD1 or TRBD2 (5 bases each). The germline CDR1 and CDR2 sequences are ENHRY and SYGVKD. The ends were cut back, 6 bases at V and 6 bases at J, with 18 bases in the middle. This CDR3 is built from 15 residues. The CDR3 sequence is CAIRPGPSLSNEQFF. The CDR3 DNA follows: TGTGCCATCAGACCGGGACCCTCATTAAGCAATGAGCAGTTCTTC.

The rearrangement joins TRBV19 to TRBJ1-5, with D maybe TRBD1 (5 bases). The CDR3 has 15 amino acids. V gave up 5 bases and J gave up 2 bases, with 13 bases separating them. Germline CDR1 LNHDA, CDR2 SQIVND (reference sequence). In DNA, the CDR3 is TGTGCCAGTAGTCTCCGCAGGGATGGCAATCAGCCCCAGCATTTT. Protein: CASSLRRDGNQPQHF.

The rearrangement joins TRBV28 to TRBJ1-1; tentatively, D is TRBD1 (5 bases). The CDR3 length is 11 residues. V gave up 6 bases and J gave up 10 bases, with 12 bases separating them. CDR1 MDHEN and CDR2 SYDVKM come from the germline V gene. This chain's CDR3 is CASRQAFGAFF. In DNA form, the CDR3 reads TGTGCCAGCAGACAGGCATTCGGAGCTTTCTTT.